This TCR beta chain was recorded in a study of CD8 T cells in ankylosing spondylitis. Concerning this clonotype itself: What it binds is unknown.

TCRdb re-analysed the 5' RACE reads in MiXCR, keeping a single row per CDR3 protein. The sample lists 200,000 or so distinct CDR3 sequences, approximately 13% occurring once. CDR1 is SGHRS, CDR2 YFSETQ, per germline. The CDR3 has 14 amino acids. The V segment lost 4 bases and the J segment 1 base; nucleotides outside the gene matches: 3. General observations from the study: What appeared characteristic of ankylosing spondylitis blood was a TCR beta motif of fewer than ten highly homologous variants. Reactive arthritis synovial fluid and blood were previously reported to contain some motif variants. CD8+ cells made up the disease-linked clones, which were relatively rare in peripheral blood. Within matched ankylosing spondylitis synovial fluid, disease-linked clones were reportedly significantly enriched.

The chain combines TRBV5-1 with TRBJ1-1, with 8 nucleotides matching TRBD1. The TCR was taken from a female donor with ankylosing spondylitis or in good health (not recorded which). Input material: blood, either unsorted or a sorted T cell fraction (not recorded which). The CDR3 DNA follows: TGCGCCAGCAGCCGTGGACAGGGGAACACTGAAGCTTTCTTT. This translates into CASSRGQGNTEAFF.